Each of the 27 T cell receptor beta chains below was sequenced from the same sample in a study of identical twins. TCRdb reprocessed the 5' RACE reads with MiXCR, giving one entry per CDR3 protein. Among about 340,000 distinct CDR3 sequences listed, about 10% were seen once. The sample comprised naive T cells sorted from blood. The receptors shown here come from a woman aged 45 to 65 in good health.

This clonotype showed up many times. The rearrangement uses TRBV4-1 and TRBJ1-4; 10 bases fit TRBD1. Germline lookup yields CDR1 MGHRA and CDR2 YSYEKL. The CDR3 covers 18 residues. The V segment lost 0 bases and the J segment 6 bases; nucleotides outside the gene matches: 10. The CDR3 loop is CASSQDMGQGMADEKLFF. The CDR3 nucleotides read TGCGCCAGCAGCCAAGATATGGGACAGGGGATGGCGGATGAAAAACTGTTTTTT.

This clonotype has a count of ten or more. The chain couples TRBV12-3 or TRBV12-4 to TRBJ1-5; D unresolved. The CDR3 is 13 amino acids. Trimming took 2 bases from V and 4 from J, leaving 6 bases between them. In DNA, the CDR3 is TGTGCCAGCAGTTTACGTCTTAATCAGCCCCAGCATTTT. Translating it yields CASSLRLNQPQHF.

The J gene is TRBJ1-2, the V gene TRBV5-1; D uncertain. V dropped 1 base and J dropped 2 bases, with 6 bases sitting between them. Germline CDR1 and CDR2: SGHRS and YFSETQ. The CDR3 is made up of 13 amino acids. The CDR3 region has the DNA TGCGCCAGCAGCTTGTCGGTAAACTATGGCTACACCTTC. Protein product: CASSLSVNYGYTF.

The chain couples TRBV10-1 to TRBJ2-2; D is tentatively TRBD1 or TRBD2 (5 bases each). V lost 0 bases, J lost 9 bases, and 8 bases lay in between. The CDR3 consists of 13 residues. From germline, CDR1 is WNHNN and CDR2 SYGVQD (reference sequence). DNA for the CDR3: TGCGCCAGCAGTGAGTCGGGGACCCGGGAGCTGTTTTTT. Translating it yields CASSESGTRELFF.

There are many counts of this clonotype. The chain joins TRBV6-1 to TRBJ2-1, with D possibly matching TRBD1 (7 bases). Germline V gene data show CDR1 as MNHNS and CDR2 as SASEGT. The CDR3 is 12 residues long. The V gene lost 5 bases and the J gene lost 9 bases, with 11 bases spanning the gap. The CDR3 bases are TGTGCCAGCAGTCTCCAGGGGGGTGAGCAGTTCTTC. Residues: CASSLQGGEQFF.

CDR3 nucleotide sequence: TGTGCCAGTAGTTCCGGGACGGTGCCAAACACCTTC. Its translation is CASSSGTVPNTF. This chain links TRBV19 with TRBJ1-2; D perhaps matches TRBD1 (5 bases). The CDR3 has 12 amino acids. Germline V gene sequence: CDR1 LNHDA, CDR2 SQIVND (reference sequence). V was clipped by 5 bases and J by 12 bases, with 16 bases between them.

This chain uses TRBV19 with TRBJ2-2; no clear D. V was pared by 2 bases and J by 8 bases, with 12 bases between. Germline loops: CDR1 LNHDA, CDR2 SQIVND (reference sequence). The length of the CDR3 is 14 residues. In DNA, the CDR3 is TGTGCCAGTAGTATAAGGCTGGATGGGGGGGAGCTGTTTTTT. Translation: CASSIRLDGGELFF.

This clonotype has only a few counts. The V call is TRBV20-1, the J call TRBJ2-5; D gene uncertain. V gave up 6 bases and J gave up 1 base, with 15 bases separating them. Germline loops: CDR1 DFQATT, CDR2 SNEGSKA (reference sequence). This CDR3 comprises 14 residues. CDR3 DNA sequence: TGCAGTGCCAGAACCATCAGCAGCCAAGAGACCCAGTACTTC. Translation gives CSARTISSQETQYF.

This clonotype was counted ten times or more. The chain joins TRBV15 to TRBJ1-4; no firm D call. Germline assignment: CDR1 LNHNV and CDR2 YYDKDF (reference sequence). The CDR3 consists of 13 residues. Trimming took off 0 bases at V and 7 bases at J, with 6 bases between the two ends. CDR3 nucleotide sequence: TGTGCCACCAGCAGAGATAGAGGTGAAAAACTGTTTTTT. Translating gives CATSRDRGEKLFF.

A few counts support this clonotype. This CDR3 is CASSRDEGWQTQYF. The CDR3 DNA is TGCGCCAGCAGCCGGGATGAGGGGTGGCAGACCCAGTACTTC. The chain links TRBV5-1 to TRBJ2-5; D possibly matches TRBD1 or TRBD2 (5 bases each). Germline CDR1 SGHRS, CDR2 YFSETQ. The length of the CDR3 is 14 residues. The V end was cut by 4 bases, the J end by 6 bases, with 16 bases between.

This clonotype was found a few times. V and J are TRBV29-1 and TRBJ2-7, with 7 bases fitting TRBD1. Germline trimming cut 4 bases from V and 3 bases from J; bases unmatched to any gene: 3. Germline V gene lookup returns CDR1 SQVTM and CDR2 ANQGSEA. The CDR3 extends over 12 amino acids. Written as DNA, the CDR3 is TGCAGCGTTGCCCCAGGGGGCTACGAGCAGTACTTC. Translated: CSVAPGGYEQYF.

This clonotype has ten or more counts. This chain uses TRBV5-1 with TRBJ2-1; D gene ambiguous. From germline, CDR1 is SGHRS and CDR2 YFSETQ. Trimming took off 3 bases at V and 0 bases at J, with 10 bases between the two ends. This CDR3 contains 15 residues. CDR3 DNA sequence: TGCGCCAGCAGCTCCGGCTTTAGCTCCTACAATGAGCAGTTCTTC. The encoded protein is CASSSGFSSYNEQFF.

The table lists this clonotype with a count of one. The rearrangement uses TRBV4-2 and TRBJ2-7; D tentatively reads TRBD1 or TRBD2 (5 bases each). The V gene lost 1 base and the J gene lost 3 bases, with 16 bases spanning the gap. Germline V CDR1 and CDR2: LGHNA, YNFKEQ. The CDR3 totals 16 residues. CDR3 protein: CASSQAYRDQGYEQYF. The CDR3 DNA follows: TGTGCCAGCAGCCAAGCATACCGGGACCAAGGCTACGAGCAGTACTTC.

The chain links TRBV2 to TRBJ2-1, with D tentatively TRBD2 (6 bases). This CDR3 has 14 amino acids. The V gene's germline CDR1 is SNHLY and CDR2 FYNNEI. V was shortened by 4 bases and J by 7 bases, with 14 bases between the two germline ends. CDR3 loop: CASSVISGRNEQFF. CDR3 bases: TGTGCCAGCAGTGTTATTAGCGGTCGGAATGAGCAGTTCTTC. Full variable domain (remainder filled in from reference TRBV2 and TRBJ2-1): EPEVTQTPSHQVTQMGQEVILRCVPISNHLYFYWYRQILGQKVEFLVSFYNNEISEKSEIFDDQFSVERPDGSNFTLKIRSTKLEDSAMYFCASSVISGRNEQFFGPGTRLTVL.

This clonotype was picked up a small number of times. The rearrangement links TRBV28 to TRBJ1-1, with D tentatively TRBD1 (6 bases). CDR1 and CDR2 (germline): MDHEN, SYDVKM. Trimming cost V 5 bases and J 3 bases, with 13 bases left between them. The CDR3 is 14 residues long. CDR3 sequence reads: CASSTQGLDTEAFF. The CDR3 coding sequence is TGTGCCAGCAGTACACAGGGACTGGACACTGAAGCTTTCTTT.

The V call is TRBV19, the J call TRBJ2-2, with 13 nucleotides matching TRBD2. This CDR3 is built from 17 residues. Germline V lookup: CDR1 LNHDA, CDR2 SQIVND (reference sequence). The V and J ends lost 7 bases and 4 bases, in that order; junction bases with no gene match: 9. CDR3 residues: CASNTLAGGPATGELFF. The CDR3 DNA follows: TGTGCCAGTAATACACTAGCGGGAGGGCCGGCCACCGGGGAGCTGTTTTTT. Full variable domain (remainder filled in from reference TRBV19 and TRBJ2-2): DGGITQSPKYLFRKEGQNVTLSCEQNLNHDAMYWYRQDPGQGLRLIYYSQIVNDFQKGDIAEGYSVSREKKESFPLTVTSAQKNPTAFYLCASNTLAGGPATGELFFGEGSRLTVL.

The CDR3 spells CASSSSDGRWQFF. In nucleotides, the CDR3 is TGTGCCAGCAGTTCATCGGACGGCCGGTGGCAGTTCTTC. This rearrangement joins TRBV27 to TRBJ2-1; D call uncertain. CDR1 is MNHEY, CDR2 SMNVEV, per germline (reference sequence). The CDR3 runs to 13 residues. V shed 4 bases and J shed 12 bases, with 16 bases lying between them.

V gene TRBV5-5 combines with J gene TRBJ2-1, with D possibly matching TRBD1 (6 bases). Germline assignment: CDR1 SGHKS and CDR2 YYEKEE (reference sequence). The CDR3 contains 15 residues. V was pared by 0 bases and J by 3 bases, with 10 bases between. The CDR3 loop is CASSLETGDYNEQFF. The CDR3 coding sequence is TGTGCCAGCAGCTTGGAGACAGGAGACTACAATGAGCAGTTCTTC.

V gene TRBV19 combines with J gene TRBJ1-2; D not resolved. Germline CDR1 is LNHDA and CDR2 is SQIVND (reference sequence). The CDR3 totals 14 residues. Trimming took off 7 bases at V and 5 bases at J, with 17 bases between the two ends. The CDR3, as DNA: TGTGCCAGTACCCCAGTGGCATCGTCATATGGCTACACCTTC. Translated, it gives CASTPVASSYGYTF.

At least ten counts were recorded for this clonotype. V gene TRBV7-9 combines with J gene TRBJ1-4; no reliable D call. The V and J ends lost 0 bases and 5 bases respectively, with 10 bases between them. Germline V CDR1 and CDR2: SEHNR, FQNEAQ (reference sequence). This CDR3 region has 15 residues. As DNA, the CDR3 is TGTGCCAGCAGCTTAGCAGTCGGGTCGAATGAAAAACTGTTTTTT. Its translation: CASSLAVGSNEKLFF.

This clonotype came up a few times. The J gene is TRBJ2-3, the V gene TRBV11-3, with D perhaps given as TRBD1 or TRBD2 (5 bases each). This CDR3 is 14 amino acids long. The germline CDR1 and CDR2 sequences are SGHNT and YENEEA. Trimming pared 8 bases from V and 4 bases from J, leaving 16 bases between. This CDR3 reads CASAGAQLSDTQYF. The CDR3 bases are TGTGCCAGCGCCGGGGCCCAGTTGTCAGATACGCAGTATTTT.

This clonotype came up many times. The rearrangement links TRBV5-6 to TRBJ1-1; TRBD1 matches 8 bases. The CDR3 is 15 residues long. J gave up 0 bases and V 0 bases, and 1 base lay outside the gene matches. In germline, CDR1 is SGHDT, CDR2 YYEEEE. CDR3 residues: CASSLDRGMNTEAFF. CDR3 sequence (DNA): TGTGCCAGCAGCTTGGACAGGGGGATGAACACTGAAGCTTTCTTT.

The rearrangement links TRBV2 to TRBJ2-3; a weak D match, TRBD2 (6 bases). V was clipped by 0 bases and J by 5 bases, with 9 bases between them. The CDR3 length is 14 residues. In germline, CDR1 is SNHLY, CDR2 FYNNEI. The CDR3 spells CASSEAMRGDTQYF. The CDR3 coding sequence is TGTGCCAGCAGTGAAGCGATGCGGGGAGATACGCAGTATTTT.

The chain couples TRBV25-1 to TRBJ2-1, with a tentative D call TRBD1 (6 bases). CDR1 and CDR2 from the germline V gene are MGHDK and SYGVNS. CDR3 size: 16 residues. Deletions cut 8 bases from V and 3 bases from J, with 20 bases between. The CDR3 sequence is CASGAEPQGFYNEQFF. DNA for the CDR3: TGTGCCAGCGGGGCCGAACCGCAGGGGTTCTACAATGAGCAGTTCTTC.

The J gene is TRBJ1-1, the V gene TRBV5-5; D perhaps matches TRBD1 (5 bases). V lost 5 bases to trimming and J lost 0 bases, with 11 bases between them. From germline, CDR1 is SGHKS and CDR2 YYEKEE (reference sequence). The CDR3 is 14 residues long. The CDR3 DNA reads TGTGCCAGCAGGCCGGACACAGTGAACACTGAAGCTTTCTTT. Its protein product is CASRPDTVNTEAFF.

This clonotype was observed a handful of times. V is TRBV5-1 and J is TRBJ2-7, with TRBD2 as a possible D gene (5 bases). This CDR3 region has 13 residues. Per the germline V gene, CDR1 is SGHRS and CDR2 is YFSETQ. Trimming left V 0 bases short and J 5 bases short, with 9 bases between. DNA for the CDR3: TGCGCCAGCAGCTTGGGACTACTAAACGAGCAGTACTTC. Encoded protein: CASSLGLLNEQYF.

There are a few counts of this clonotype. This sequence joins TRBV11-3 and TRBJ2-1, with TRBD2 identical over 7 bases. The CDR3 contains 15 residues. Unmatched junction bases numbered 15, after V lost 6 bases and J lost 10 bases. From germline, CDR1 is SGHNT and CDR2 YENEEA. CDR3 residues: CASRPLGGGPGEQFF. As DNA, the CDR3 is TGTGCCAGCAGACCCCTTGGGGGAGGGCCAGGGGAGCAGTTCTTC.